Presented here are 25 T cell receptor beta chains from one specimen sequenced in a study of CD8 T cells in ankylosing spondylitis (dated by TCRdb to about 2017). Paper-wide results and their limitations: A TCR beta motif of fewer than 10 highly homologous amino acid variants appeared characteristic of blood from ankylosing spondylitis patients.

To prepare the library, 5' RACE was applied. Instrument on record: Illumina HiSeq 2500. Using fastp at Q25 and MiXCR, TCRdb reprocessed the public reads and kept productive beta chains. Identical CDR3 proteins give one entry, which carries the most common genes and DNA. The sample table shows about 500,000 distinct CDR3 sequences, and approximately 5.3% are seen once. Of the sample, roughly 3.5% is held by the ten largest clones. Their recognized antigens are unknown. Sequenced material: blood, either unsorted or a sorted T cell fraction (not recorded which). The receptors originated from a male donor with ankylosing spondylitis.

This clonotype was counted ten times or more. The junction does not match germline at one end; this may be a read error. V and J are TRBV4-3 and TRBJ1-2, with D possibly being TRBD1 (5 bases). The CDR3 length is 14 residues. Germline V CDR1 and CDR2: LGHNA, YSLEER. The CDR3 region has the DNA TGCGCCAGCAGCCCAGTTACCGAGGGGTCCGCCCCCCTCTTC. It yields the protein CASSPVTEGSAPLF.

About this clonotype itself: This may come from a read error, since a much larger clone is one base off. This chain connects TRBV29-1 to TRBJ2-2; TRBD2 aligns across 10 bases. Germline CDR1 is SQVTM and CDR2 is ANQGSEA. The CDR3 totals 14 residues. In DNA form, the CDR3 reads TGCAGCGTGGTTAGCGGGAGGAGGCCCGGGGAGCTGGTTTTT. Encoded protein: CSVVSGRRPGELVF.

This clonotype was counted ten times or more. The chain carries TRBV5-1 and TRBJ1-4; 9 bases match TRBD1. This CDR3 is built from 15 residues. V trimming: 4 bases; J trimming: 6 bases; junction bases outside the gene matches: 7. Per germline, CDR1 SGHRS and CDR2 YFSETQ. CDR3 nucleotide sequence: TGCGCCAGCAGCGGGTGGGGACAGGGAGATGAAAAACTGTTTTTT. Protein product: CASSGWGQGDEKLFF.

The sample holds many counts of this clonotype. The J gene is TRBJ2-7, the V gene TRBV18; D is perhaps TRBD1 (6 bases). The CDR3 consists of 13 residues. The germline gives CDR1 KGHSH, CDR2 LQKENI. Trimming left V 3 bases short and J 3 bases short, with 9 bases between. The CDR3: CASSPGADYEQYF. CDR3 sequence (DNA): TGTGCCAGCTCACCGGGGGCTGACTACGAGCAGTACTTC.

At least ten counts were recorded for this clonotype. The rearrangement links TRBV12-3 or TRBV12-4 to TRBJ2-1; D not certain. CDR3 size: 12 residues. The V end lost 3 bases, the J end lost 9 bases, and 9 bases lay between the germline ends. The CDR3: CASSLVAGEQFF. CDR3 nucleotide sequence: TGTGCCAGCAGTTTGGTGGCCGGTGAGCAGTTCTTC.

There are many counts of this clonotype. The chain has TRBV12-3 or TRBV12-4 and TRBJ2-1; the D is unclear. The CDR3 contains 13 residues. Trimming took off 7 bases at V and 13 bases at J, with 20 bases between the two ends. CDR3 protein: CASTMSYPAVQFF. The CDR3 region has the DNA TGTGCCAGCACTATGTCCTATCCGGCAGTTCAGTTCTTC.

This clonotype was detected a few times. V usage is TRBV10-3 and J usage is TRBJ1-6; 12 bases agree with TRBD1. Trimming at V came to 6 bases and at J to 6 bases, leaving 3 bases not matched to a gene. This CDR3 has 15 amino acids. In germline, CDR1 is ENHRY, CDR2 SYGVKD. CDR3 loop: CAIRGQGARNSPLHF. The DNA of the CDR3 is TGTGCCATCAGGGGACAGGGGGCGCGTAATTCACCCCTCCACTTT.

This clonotype was detected ten times or more. The chain links TRBV20-1 to TRBJ2-7; the D is unclear. The V end was cut by 7 bases, the J end by 3 bases, with 10 bases between. The CDR3 is made up of 11 amino acids. Germline lookup yields CDR1 DFQATT and CDR2 SNEGSKA (reference sequence). CDR3 sequence (DNA): TGCAGTGGCCTGGCTAGCTACGAGCAGTACTTC. This encodes CSGLASYEQYF.

The genes are TRBV7-2 and TRBJ2-2; D is unresolved. Deletions cut 7 bases from V and 3 bases from J, with 9 bases between. The CDR3 runs 13 residues. The V gene's germline CDR1 is SGHTA and CDR2 FQGNSA. This chain's CDR3 is CASKVEDTGELFF. The CDR3 DNA follows: TGTGCCAGCAAAGTCGAAGACACCGGGGAGCTGTTTTTT.

Ten or more counts support this clonotype. This sequence joins TRBV27 and TRBJ1-2; 7 bases fit TRBD1. This CDR3 spans 16 amino acids. Germline V CDR1 and CDR2: MNHEY, SMNVEV (reference sequence). After removal of 5 bases from V and 1 base from J, the junction contained 10 bases not matched to a gene. CDR3 DNA: TGTGCCAGCAGTGTTACCGGGACAGTGAATAACTATGGCTACACCTTC. Its protein is CASSVTGTVNNYGYTF.

This clonotype was observed many times. V and J are TRBV5-1 and TRBJ2-1; TRBD2 aligns across 13 bases. CDR1 SGHRS and CDR2 YFSETQ come from the germline V gene. This CDR3 contains 17 residues. Trimming cost V 4 bases and J 4 bases; bases outside gene matches: 8. The CDR3 DNA reads TGCGCCAGCAGCCTGGGACTAGCGGGGTCCCTTTACAATGAGCAGTTCTTC. This translates into CASSLGLAGSLYNEQFF.

Ten or more counts support this clonotype. V and J are TRBV5-1 and TRBJ1-6; tentatively, D is TRBD1 (6 bases). The V end lost 5 bases, the J end lost 8 bases, and 14 bases lay between the germline ends. Germline CDR1 is SGHRS and CDR2 is YFSETQ. The CDR3 is made up of 14 amino acids. CDR3 sequence (DNA): TGCGCCAGCAGTCCTGGGGGGGCCTATTCACCCCTCCACTTT. Translation gives CASSPGGAYSPLHF.

Regarding this clonotype: The CDR3 carries no conserved terminal phenylalanine or tryptophan, so it likely arises from a read error. The genes are TRBV15 and TRBJ2-7, with D possibly TRBD2 on 7 matching bases. Per the germline V gene, CDR1 is LNHNV and CDR2 is YYDKDF (reference sequence). CDR3 length equals 16 residues. Trimming took 4 bases from V and 6 from J, leaving 22 bases between them. This CDR3 reads CATSTSRGGGPSEQYY. CDR3 coding DNA: TGTGCCACCAGCACAAGCCGAGGGGGAGGGCCGAGCGAGCAGTACTAC.

This clonotype was seen repeatedly, ten times or more. The chain combines TRBV28 with TRBJ2-1; the match to TRBD1 covers 8 bases. This CDR3 region has 20 residues. Trimming took 1 base from V and 7 from J; bases not matched to a gene: 21. From germline, CDR1 is MDHEN and CDR2 SYDVKM. The CDR3 nucleotides read TGTGCCAGCAGTTTATCCCTTGTCCCTTTGCAGGGGGCTAAGAGAAATGAGCAGTTCTTC. It is translated as CASSLSLVPLQGAKRNEQFF. Full variable domain (missing parts from reference TRBV28 and TRBJ2-1): DVKVTQSSRYLVKRTGEKVFLECVQDMDHENMFWYRQDPGLGLRLIYFSYDVKMKEKGDIPEGYSVSREKKERFSLILESASTNQTSMYLCASSLSLVPLQGAKRNEQFFGPGTRLTVL.

This clonotype was detected many times. The chain combines TRBV5-6 with TRBJ1-4; 8 bases map to TRBD1. The V and J ends lost 2 bases and 7 bases, in that order; junction bases with no gene match: 7. Per the germline V gene, CDR1 is SGHDT and CDR2 is YYEEEE. CDR3 length equals 15 residues. The CDR3 bases are TGTGCCAGCAGCTTTTTGACAGGGGTAACTGAAAAACTGTTTTTT. Translation: CASSFLTGVTEKLFF.

This clonotype occurred many times. The chain has TRBV7-9 and TRBJ1-2; no reliable D call. The CDR3 totals 15 residues. From germline, CDR1 is SEHNR and CDR2 FQNEAQ (reference sequence). The V end lost 2 bases, the J end lost 3 bases, and 13 bases lay between the germline ends. The CDR3 coding sequence is TGTGCCAGCAGCTTATGGCTAGGGTTATACTATGGCTACACCTTC. Translated, it gives CASSLWLGLYYGYTF.

Ten or more counts support this clonotype. The chain has TRBV9 and TRBJ2-3; no firm D call. In germline, CDR1 is SGDLS, CDR2 YYNGEE. The CDR3 spans 13 residues. Trimming took 0 bases from V and 6 from J, leaving 8 bases between them. The chain's CDR3 is CASSVAGWDTQYF. CDR3 nucleotide sequence: TGTGCCAGCAGCGTAGCTGGGTGGGATACGCAGTATTTT.

This clonotype was counted ten times or more. The chain carries TRBV20-1 and TRBJ2-1; the match to TRBD2 covers 12 bases. The trim removed 6 bases at V and 8 bases at J, leaving 8 bases unmatched. This CDR3 is built from 14 residues. Germline V gene data show CDR1 as DFQATT and CDR2 as SNEGSKA (reference sequence). The CDR3 reads CSANLAGGSHEQFF. In DNA form, the CDR3 reads TGCAGTGCCAACCTAGCGGGGGGGTCCCATGAGCAGTTCTTC.

This clonotype was seen many times. The chain employs TRBV20-1 and TRBJ1-2, with D possibly matching TRBD1 (6 bases). The V gene's germline CDR1 is DFQATT and CDR2 SNEGSKA (reference sequence). The CDR3 consists of 16 residues. Trimming cost V 3 bases and J 4 bases, with 21 bases left between them. Here the CDR3 reads CSASIILSAGAYGYTF. Written as DNA, the CDR3 is TGCAGTGCTAGCATTATTTTATCGGCGGGGGCCTATGGCTACACCTTC.

This clonotype appeared many times. CDR3 DNA sequence: TGTGCCAGCAGTTCCTCAAGTCGGGGCCTCTACGAGCAGTACTTC. Protein sequence: CASSSSSRGLYEQYF. The rearrangement uses TRBV12-3 or TRBV12-4 and TRBJ2-7; D assignment may be TRBD1 or TRBD2 (5 bases each). The V gene lost 4 bases and the J gene lost 3 bases, with 16 bases spanning the gap. This CDR3 is built from 15 residues.

The chain carries TRBV20-1 and TRBJ2-7; D is perhaps TRBD2 (6 bases). The V end was cut by 6 bases, the J end by 4 bases, with 19 bases between. CDR3 length: 14 amino acids. Looked up from germline, CDR1 is DFQATT and CDR2 is SNEGSKA (reference sequence). CDR3 DNA sequence: TGCAGTGCCCACGTAGCGGTAACGGGGTACGAGCAGTACTTC. It encodes CSAHVAVTGYEQYF.

This clonotype has a count of ten or more. The V gene is TRBV7-6, the J gene TRBJ1-4; 8 bases agree with TRBD1. The CDR3 totals 15 residues. Germline lookup yields CDR1 SGHVS and CDR2 FNYEAQ. V shed 2 bases, J shed 7 bases, and the junction held 6 bases outside the gene matches. Here the CDR3 DNA reads TGTGCCAGCAGCTTATTGGCAGGGGGCAGTGAAAAACTGTTTTTT. Translation: CASSLLAGGSEKLFF.

This clonotype was picked up many times. The J gene is TRBJ2-1, the V gene TRBV11-2, with TRBD2 as a possible D gene (5 bases). The CDR3 extends over 15 amino acids. Deletions cut 3 bases from V and 5 bases from J, with 14 bases between. CDR1 and CDR2 (germline): SGHAT, FQNNGV. The CDR3 nucleotides are TGTGCCAGCAGCTTTATTCCGGGATCGGACAATGAGCAGTTCTTC. This translates into CASSFIPGSDNEQFF.

The chain recombines TRBV7-6 with TRBJ1-3; 7 positions agree with TRBD1. After removal of 5 bases from V and 2 bases from J, the junction contained 12 bases not matched to a gene. This CDR3 spans 17 amino acids. CDR1 is SGHVS and CDR2 is FNYEAQ in the germline V gene. CDR3: CASSNQPGQLTGNTIYF. CDR3 DNA: TGTGCCAGCAGCAACCAGCCGGGACAGCTTACTGGAAACACCATATATTTT.

This clonotype was observed many times. The J gene is TRBJ1-6, the V gene TRBV20-1, with no clear D. Trimming pared 3 bases from V and 10 bases from J, leaving 7 bases between. This CDR3 contains 11 residues. Germline V gene sequence: CDR1 DFQATT, CDR2 SNEGSKA (reference sequence). The CDR3 loop reads CSASRPSPLHF. DNA for the CDR3: TGCAGTGCTAGCAGGCCCTCACCCCTCCACTTT.